The 18 T cell receptor beta chains below all came from one sample that was sequenced in a study of identical twins. A single record per CDR3 protein comes from TCRdb applying MiXCR to the 5' RACE reads. The sample yields 1.5 million to 2 million distinct CDR3 sequences, less than 40% seen once. The sample comprised cord blood. The receptors come from a newborn girl in good health.

This clonotype has more than one count but fewer than ten. V gene TRBV5-1 combines with J gene TRBJ2-1; 7 bases agree with TRBD2. This CDR3 has 15 residues. Germline-derived CDR1 and CDR2 are SGHRS and YFSETQ. Germline trimming cut 1 base from V and 6 bases from J; bases unmatched to any gene: 7. CDR3 DNA: TGCGCCAGCAGCTTGCAGCGGGGACCTTTCAATGAGCAGTTCTTC. It is translated as CASSLQRGPFNEQFF.

This clonotype was counted between two and nine times. V usage is TRBV7-2 and J usage is TRBJ2-3, with D possibly TRBD2 on 6 matching bases. V was clipped by 2 bases and J by 6 bases, with 15 bases between them. In germline, CDR1 is SGHTA, CDR2 FQGNSA. The CDR3 has 15 amino acids. CDR3 nucleotides: TGTGCCAGCAGCTTAAATCTCCTAAGCGGGGATACGCAGTATTTT. Encoded protein: CASSLNLLSGDTQYF.

This clonotype was seen a handful of times. The chain carries TRBV7-6 and TRBJ2-3, with TRBD2 matching over 13 bases. The CDR3 is 15 residues long. Germline-derived CDR1 and CDR2 are SGHVS and FNYEAQ. The ends lost 8 bases at V and 2 bases at J; junction bases unmatched: 4. CDR3 protein: CASQGLAGNTDTQYF. The CDR3 DNA follows: TGTGCCAGCCAGGGACTAGCGGGGAACACAGATACGCAGTATTTT.

This clonotype was seen a few times. The chain has TRBV7-2 and TRBJ2-1; D gene unclear. Trimming removed 3 bases from V and 0 bases from J, with 9 bases in between. The CDR3 length is 15 residues. Germline V gene data show CDR1 as SGHTA and CDR2 as FQGNSA. The CDR3 DNA reads as TGTGCCAGCAGCTTGAAGGGAAGCTCCTACAATGAGCAGTTCTTC. Encoded protein: CASSLKGSSYNEQFF.

The chain joins TRBV7-2 to TRBJ2-2, with D unresolved. V was shortened by 5 bases and J by 2 bases, with 18 bases between the two germline ends. The CDR3 consists of 17 residues. Germline V lookup: CDR1 SGHTA, CDR2 FQGNSA. The CDR3 here is CASSPPSKYVNTGELFF. In nucleotides, the CDR3 is TGTGCCAGCAGCCCCCCCTCTAAGTATGTCAACACCGGGGAGCTGTTTTTT.

The rearrangement uses TRBV20-1 and TRBJ2-7; TRBD2 matches 7 bases. The germline gives CDR1 DFQATT, CDR2 SNEGSKA (reference sequence). V shed 6 bases, J shed 0 bases, and the junction held 2 bases outside the gene matches. This CDR3 is 12 amino acids long. CDR3 nucleotide sequence: TGCAGTGCACAGCGGGACTCCTACGAGCAGTACTTC. Translation: CSAQRDSYEQYF.

This clonotype was picked up a small number of times. One end of the junction does not line up with germline, which may come from a read error. The rearrangement links TRBV12-3 or TRBV12-4 to TRBJ2-1, with 11 nucleotides matching TRBD2. This CDR3 has 15 residues. CDR3: CASSVAGGRYNEQFF. The CDR3 coding sequence is TGTGCCAGCAGTGTAGCGGGAGGGAGGTACAATGAGCAGTTCTTC.

CDR3 sequence reads: CASSWGTGGSYNEQFF. The CDR3, as DNA: TGCGCCAGCAGCTGGGGGACAGGGGGTTCCTACAATGAGCAGTTCTTC. This rearrangement joins TRBV5-1 to TRBJ2-1; 11 bases are shared with TRBD1. V lost 3 bases to trimming and J lost 1 base; unmatched junction nucleotides: 3. This CDR3 is 16 amino acids long. Germline V gives CDR1 SGHRS, CDR2 YFSETQ.

The chain employs TRBV15 and TRBJ2-3, with TRBD2 matching 7 bases. Germline CDR1 and CDR2: LNHNV and YYDKDF (reference sequence). The CDR3 contains 15 residues. J gave up 2 bases and V 4 bases, and 6 bases lay outside the gene matches. The DNA for the CDR3 is TGTGCCACCAGCACCCAGCGGGGTCACACAGATACGCAGTATTTT. This gives the protein CATSTQRGHTDTQYF.

As concerns this clonotype: A clone one base away is much larger, so this may be a read error. No conserved phenylalanine or tryptophan is present at the end of the CDR3, so a read error is the likely explanation. The chain links TRBV20-1 to TRBJ2-7; D perhaps matches TRBD1 (6 bases). This CDR3 region has 15 residues. The ends were cut back, 3 bases at V and 0 bases at J, with 15 bases in the middle. Per the germline V gene, CDR1 is DFQATT and CDR2 is SNEGSKA (reference sequence). The CDR3 reads CSASLPGVYSYEQYL. DNA for the CDR3: TGCAGTGCTAGTTTGCCAGGGGTCTACTCCTACGAGCAGTACTTG.

This chain uses TRBV10-2 with TRBJ2-5; 10 bases map to TRBD2. The last part of the DNA fits TRBJ2-7 better; the J call may be wrong. The CDR3 is 17 residues long. The V gene's germline CDR1 is WSHSY and CDR2 SAAADI. CDR3 DNA: TGCGCCAGCAGTGAGAGAAGGCCAGCGGGAGGGCCGGGCGAGCAGTACTTC. Its protein product is CASSERRPAGGPGEQYF.

This chain links TRBV6-6 with TRBJ2-1; D call uncertain. Trimming pared 5 bases from V and 2 bases from J, leaving 10 bases between. This CDR3 has 14 amino acids. From germline, CDR1 is MNHNY and CDR2 SVGAGI (reference sequence). CDR3 sequence: CASSPSLAYNEQFF. DNA of the CDR3: TGTGCCAGCAGTCCCAGCCTCGCCTACAATGAGCAGTTCTTC.

This clonotype was seen a handful of times. V gene TRBV10-3 combines with J gene TRBJ1-5; D gene unclear. The CDR3 has 12 amino acids. Germline V gives CDR1 ENHRY, CDR2 SYGVKD. V lost 6 bases to trimming and J lost 3 bases, with 6 bases between them. CDR3 sequence reads: CAIRGPNQPQHF. DNA for the CDR3: TGTGCCATCAGGGGTCCCAATCAGCCCCAGCATTTT.

A few counts support this clonotype. The gene calls are TRBV4-2 and TRBJ1-2; possible D gene TRBD1, 5 bases. The germline V gene encodes CDR1 LGHNA and CDR2 YNFKEQ. This CDR3 has 14 amino acids. Trimming removed 1 base at V and 7 bases at J, with 13 bases between. CDR3 loop: CASSQVTGQGGYTF. The DNA for the CDR3 is TGTGCCAGCAGCCAAGTTACGGGGCAAGGTGGCTACACCTTC.

This clonotype was counted between two and nine times. The V and J genes are TRBV7-2 and TRBJ2-7, with 9 positions matching TRBD2. V was clipped by 4 bases and J by 6 bases; unmatched bases: 4. Germline assignment: CDR1 SGHTA and CDR2 FQGNSA. This CDR3 is built from 13 residues. The CDR3 nucleotides read TGTGCCAGCAGCTGGGGACTAGCCGCCGAGCAGTACTTC. Encoded protein: CASSWGLAAEQYF.

The chain links TRBV20-1 to TRBJ2-7; D uncertain. This CDR3 is built from 15 residues. Germline-derived CDR1 and CDR2 are DFQATT and SNEGSKA (reference sequence). The V gene lost 0 bases and the J gene lost 1 base, with 13 bases spanning the gap. CDR3 nucleotides: TGCAGTGCTAGAGATCGCAGCTATCCTTCCTACGAGCAGTACTTC. It encodes CSARDRSYPSYEQYF.

V and J are TRBV25-1 and TRBJ2-5; D possibly corresponds to TRBD2 (6 bases). The germline gives CDR1 MGHDK, CDR2 SYGVNS. The CDR3 is 15 residues long. Between the trimmed V and J ends, which lost 1 base and 3 bases, there was a span of 12 bases. CDR3 in amino acids: CASSESVGGKETQYF. The CDR3 region has the DNA TGTGCCAGCAGTGAATCAGTGGGGGGTAAAGAGACCCAGTACTTC.

There are a few counts of this clonotype. The DNA for the CDR3 is TGTGCCAGCAGTGAACTTAGCGGGACCTACAATGAGCAGTTCTTC. Translating gives CASSELSGTYNEQFF. The chain is built from TRBV25-1 and TRBJ2-1; 8 bases are a match to TRBD2. This CDR3 has 15 residues. The germline V gene has CDR1 MGHDK and CDR2 SYGVNS. V gave up 2 bases and J gave up 2 bases; unmatched junction bases: 2.